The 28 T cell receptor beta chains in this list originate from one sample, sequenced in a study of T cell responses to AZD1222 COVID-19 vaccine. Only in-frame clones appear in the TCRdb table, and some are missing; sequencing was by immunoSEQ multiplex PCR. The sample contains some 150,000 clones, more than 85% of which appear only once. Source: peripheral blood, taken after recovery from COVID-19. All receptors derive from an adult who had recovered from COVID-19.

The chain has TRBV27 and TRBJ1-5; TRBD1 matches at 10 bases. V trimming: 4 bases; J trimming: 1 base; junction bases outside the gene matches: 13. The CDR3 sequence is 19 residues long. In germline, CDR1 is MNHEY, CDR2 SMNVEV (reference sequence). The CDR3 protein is CASSSARQGAIPSNQPQHF. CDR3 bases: TGTGCCAGCAGTTCCGCCCGACAGGGGGCAATTCCAAGCAATCAGCCCCAGCATTTT.

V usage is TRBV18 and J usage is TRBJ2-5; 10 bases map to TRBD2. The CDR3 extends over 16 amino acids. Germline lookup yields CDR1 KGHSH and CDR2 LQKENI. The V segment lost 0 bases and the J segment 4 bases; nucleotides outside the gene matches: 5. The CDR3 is CASSPPQRGGLETQYF. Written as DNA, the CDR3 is TGTGCCAGCTCACCACCCCAGCGGGGGGGCCTAGAGACCCAGTACTTC.

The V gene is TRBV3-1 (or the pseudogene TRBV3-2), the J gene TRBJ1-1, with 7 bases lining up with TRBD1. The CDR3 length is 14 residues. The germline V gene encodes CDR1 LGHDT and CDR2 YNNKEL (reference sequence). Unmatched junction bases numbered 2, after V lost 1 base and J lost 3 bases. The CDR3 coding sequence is TGTGCCAGCAGCCAAGGAGGGGGCCACACTGAAGCTTTCTTT. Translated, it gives CASSQGGGHTEAFF.

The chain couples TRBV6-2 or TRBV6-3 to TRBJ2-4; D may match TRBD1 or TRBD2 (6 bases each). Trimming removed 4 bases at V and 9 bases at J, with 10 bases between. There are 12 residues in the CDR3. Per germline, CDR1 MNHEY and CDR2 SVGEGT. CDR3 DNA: TGTGCCAGCAGTTCCGGGGGCGGCATTCAGTACTTC. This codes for CASSSGGGIQYF.

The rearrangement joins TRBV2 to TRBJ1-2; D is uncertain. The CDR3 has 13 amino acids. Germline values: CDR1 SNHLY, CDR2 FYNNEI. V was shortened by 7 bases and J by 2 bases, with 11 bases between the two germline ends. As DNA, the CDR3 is TGTGCCAGCACTTCTGAGGACAACTATGGCTACACCTTC. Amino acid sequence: CASTSEDNYGYTF.

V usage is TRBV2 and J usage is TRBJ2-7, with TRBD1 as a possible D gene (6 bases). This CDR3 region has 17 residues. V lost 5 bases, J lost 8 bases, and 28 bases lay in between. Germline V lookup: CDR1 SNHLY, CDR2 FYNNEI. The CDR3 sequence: CASSRAGVVRTDIKQYF. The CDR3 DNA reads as TGTGCCAGCAGTCGAGCAGGGGTTGTGCGAACGGACATTAAGCAGTACTTC.

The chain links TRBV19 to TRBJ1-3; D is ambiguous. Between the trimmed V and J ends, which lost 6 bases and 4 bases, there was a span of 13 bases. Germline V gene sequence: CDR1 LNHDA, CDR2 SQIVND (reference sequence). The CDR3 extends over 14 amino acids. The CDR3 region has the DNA TGTGCCAGTAGCGAGACAATAACGGGAAACACCATATATTTT. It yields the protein CASSETITGNTIYF. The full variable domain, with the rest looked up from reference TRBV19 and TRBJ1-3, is DGGITQSPKYLFRKEGQNVTLSCEQNLNHDAMYWYRQDPGQGLRLIYYSQIVNDFQKGDIAEGYSVSREKKESFPLTVTSAQKNPTAFYLCASSETITGNTIYFGEGSWLTVV.

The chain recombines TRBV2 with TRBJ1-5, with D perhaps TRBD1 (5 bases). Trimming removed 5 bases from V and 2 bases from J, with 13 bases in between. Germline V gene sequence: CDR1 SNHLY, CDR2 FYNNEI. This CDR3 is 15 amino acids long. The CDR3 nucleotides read TGTGCCAGCAGTCCCTTTGACAGCCGCAATCAGCCCCAGCATTTT. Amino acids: CASSPFDSRNQPQHF.

The CDR3 coding sequence is TGTGCCAGCAGTTACCCCGGGGGGTTAAGCACAGATACGCAGTATTTT. Its translation: CASSYPGGLSTDTQYF. This chain connects TRBV6-5 to TRBJ2-3, with TRBD2 matching over 7 bases. This CDR3 has 16 amino acids. Germline CDR1 reads MNHEY; CDR2 reads SVGAGI. Trimming cost V 2 bases and J 0 bases; bases outside gene matches: 5.

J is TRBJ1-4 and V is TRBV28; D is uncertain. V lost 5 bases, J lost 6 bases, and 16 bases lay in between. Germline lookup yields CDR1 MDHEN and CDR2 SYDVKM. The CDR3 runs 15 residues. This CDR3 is CASSQGSQGDEKLFF. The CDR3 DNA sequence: TGTGCCAGCAGTCAAGGATCCCAAGGAGATGAAAAACTGTTTTTT.

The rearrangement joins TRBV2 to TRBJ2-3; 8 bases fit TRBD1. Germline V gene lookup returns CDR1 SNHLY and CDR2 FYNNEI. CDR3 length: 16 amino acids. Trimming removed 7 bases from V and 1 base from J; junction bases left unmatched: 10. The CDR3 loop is CASTADREFGTDTQYF. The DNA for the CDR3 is TGTGCCAGCACCGCGGACAGGGAGTTTGGCACAGATACGCAGTATTTT.

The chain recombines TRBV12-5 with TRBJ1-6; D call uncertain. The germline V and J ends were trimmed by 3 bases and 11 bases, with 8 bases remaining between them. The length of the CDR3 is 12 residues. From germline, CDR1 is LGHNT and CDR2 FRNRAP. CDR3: CASGLEEAPLHF. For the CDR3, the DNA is TGTGCTAGTGGTTTAGAGGAGGCACCCCTCCACTTT.

The CDR3 nucleotides read TGTGCCAGCAACATAGGGGCAACCACTGAAGCTTTCTTT. It codes for CASNIGATTEAFF. This sequence joins TRBV6-5 and TRBJ1-1, with D perhaps TRBD1 (5 bases). The CDR3 length is 13 residues. The germline gives CDR1 MNHEY, CDR2 SVGAGI. V dropped 7 bases and J dropped 4 bases, with 13 bases sitting between them.

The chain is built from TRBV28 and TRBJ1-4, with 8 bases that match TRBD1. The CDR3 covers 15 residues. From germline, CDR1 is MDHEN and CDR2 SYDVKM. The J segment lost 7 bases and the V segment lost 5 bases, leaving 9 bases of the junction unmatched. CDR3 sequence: CASSNTQGAREKLFF. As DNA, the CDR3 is TGTGCCAGCAGTAATACTCAGGGGGCCCGTGAAAAACTGTTTTTT.

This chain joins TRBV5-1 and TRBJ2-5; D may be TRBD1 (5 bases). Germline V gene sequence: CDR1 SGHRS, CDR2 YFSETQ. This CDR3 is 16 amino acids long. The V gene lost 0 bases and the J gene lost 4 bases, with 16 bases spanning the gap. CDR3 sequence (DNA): TGCGCCAGCAGCTTGGGAATAGGGGTTCGAGGAGAGACCCAGTACTTC. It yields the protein CASSLGIGVRGETQYF.

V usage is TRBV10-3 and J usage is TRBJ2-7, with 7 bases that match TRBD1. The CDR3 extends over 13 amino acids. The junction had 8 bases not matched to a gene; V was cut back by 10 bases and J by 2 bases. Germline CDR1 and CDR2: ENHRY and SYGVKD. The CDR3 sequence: CATSNTGAYEQYF. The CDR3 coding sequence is TGTGCCACCTCGAACACAGGGGCCTACGAGCAGTACTTC.

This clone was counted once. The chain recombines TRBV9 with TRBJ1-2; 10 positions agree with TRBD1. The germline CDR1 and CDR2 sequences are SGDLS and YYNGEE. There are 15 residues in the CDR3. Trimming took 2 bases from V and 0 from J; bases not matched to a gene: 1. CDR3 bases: TGTGCCAGCAGCGTGGGACAGGGGACTAACTATGGCTACACCTTC. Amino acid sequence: CASSVGQGTNYGYTF.

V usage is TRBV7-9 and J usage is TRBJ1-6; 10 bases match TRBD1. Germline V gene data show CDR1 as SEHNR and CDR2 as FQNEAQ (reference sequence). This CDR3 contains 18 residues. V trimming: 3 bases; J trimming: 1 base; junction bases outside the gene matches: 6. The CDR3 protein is CASSLGDRGESYNSPLHF. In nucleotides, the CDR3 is TGTGCCAGCAGCTTGGGGGACAGGGGAGAATCCTATAATTCACCCCTCCACTTT.

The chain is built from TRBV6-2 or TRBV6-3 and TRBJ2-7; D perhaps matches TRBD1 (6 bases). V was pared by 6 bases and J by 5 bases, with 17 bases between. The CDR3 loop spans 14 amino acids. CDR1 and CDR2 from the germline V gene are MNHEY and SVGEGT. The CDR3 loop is CASSRKQGSDEQYF. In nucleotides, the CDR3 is TGTGCCAGCAGCCGAAAACAGGGATCCGACGAGCAGTACTTC.

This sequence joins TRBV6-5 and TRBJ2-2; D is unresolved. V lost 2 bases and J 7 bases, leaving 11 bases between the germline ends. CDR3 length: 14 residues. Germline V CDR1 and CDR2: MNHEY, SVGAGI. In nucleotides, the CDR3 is TGTGCCAGCAGTTACGGGCAGGACGGCGGGGAGCTGTTTTTT. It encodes CASSYGQDGGELFF.

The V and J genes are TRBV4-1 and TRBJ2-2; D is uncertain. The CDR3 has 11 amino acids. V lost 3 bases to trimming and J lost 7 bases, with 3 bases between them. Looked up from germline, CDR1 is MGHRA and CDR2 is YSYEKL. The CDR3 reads CASSQNGELFF. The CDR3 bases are TGCGCCAGCAGCCAGAACGGGGAGCTGTTTTTT.

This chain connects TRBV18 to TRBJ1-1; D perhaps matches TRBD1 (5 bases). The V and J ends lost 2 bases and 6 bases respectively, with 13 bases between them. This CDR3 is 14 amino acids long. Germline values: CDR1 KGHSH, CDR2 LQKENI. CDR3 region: CASSPLRGWAEAFF. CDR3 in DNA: TGTGCCAGCTCACCATTGAGGGGCTGGGCTGAAGCTTTCTTT.

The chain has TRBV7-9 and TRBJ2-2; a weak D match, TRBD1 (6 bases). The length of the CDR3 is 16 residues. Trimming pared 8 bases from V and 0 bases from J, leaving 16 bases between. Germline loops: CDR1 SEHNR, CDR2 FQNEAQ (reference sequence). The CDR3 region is CASRHGGQPNTGELFF. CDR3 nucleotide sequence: TGTGCCAGCCGACATGGAGGACAGCCGAACACCGGGGAGCTGTTTTTT.

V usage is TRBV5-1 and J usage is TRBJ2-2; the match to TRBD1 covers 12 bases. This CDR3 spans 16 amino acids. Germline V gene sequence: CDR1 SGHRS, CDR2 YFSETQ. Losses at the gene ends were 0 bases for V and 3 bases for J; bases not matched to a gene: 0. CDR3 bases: TGCGCCAGCAGCTTGGGGGACAGGGGGCACACCGGGGAGCTGTTTTTT. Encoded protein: CASSLGDRGHTGELFF.

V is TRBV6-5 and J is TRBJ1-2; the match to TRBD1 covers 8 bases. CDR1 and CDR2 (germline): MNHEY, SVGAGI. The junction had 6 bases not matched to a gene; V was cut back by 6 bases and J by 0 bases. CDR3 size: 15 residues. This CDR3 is CASSKRGQANYGYTF. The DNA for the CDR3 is TGTGCCAGCAGCAAAAGGGGACAGGCTAACTATGGCTACACCTTC.

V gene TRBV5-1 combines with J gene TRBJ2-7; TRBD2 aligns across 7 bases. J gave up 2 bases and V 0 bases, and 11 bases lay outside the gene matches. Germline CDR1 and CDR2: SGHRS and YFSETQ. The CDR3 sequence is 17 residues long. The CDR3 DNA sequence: TGCGCCAGCAGCTTGGGGGGCGGGGCGGGGGAAACCTACGAGCAGTACTTC. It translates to CASSLGGGAGETYEQYF.

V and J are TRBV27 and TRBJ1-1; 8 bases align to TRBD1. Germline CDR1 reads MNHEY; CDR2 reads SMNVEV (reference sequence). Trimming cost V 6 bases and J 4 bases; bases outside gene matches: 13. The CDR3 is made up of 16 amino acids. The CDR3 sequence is CASSPTILGQGTEAFF. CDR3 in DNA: TGTGCCAGCAGCCCAACCATTCTCGGACAGGGCACTGAAGCTTTCTTT.

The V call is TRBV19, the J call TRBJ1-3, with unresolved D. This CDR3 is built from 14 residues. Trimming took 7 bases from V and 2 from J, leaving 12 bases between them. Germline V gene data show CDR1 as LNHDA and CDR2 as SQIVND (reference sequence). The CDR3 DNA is TGTGCCAGTAACCCTGAAGGGCCTGGAAACACCATATATTTT. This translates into CASNPEGPGNTIYF.